This T cell receptor beta chain was identified in a study of technical replicates of blood from several donors. Looked up from germline, CDR1 is LGHNT and CDR2 is FRNRAP. Deletions cut 0 bases from V and 0 bases from J, with 18 bases between. CDR3 length equals 18 residues. Clones were sequenced by immunoSEQ multiplex PCR, and TCRdb holds only the in-frame ones, with some missing. The data hold 65,000 to 95,000 clones, with 86% observed a single time. This sequence originates from a human donor in good health. Some clones in this sample may be carry-over from other donors' samples. Sequencing input: PBMCs. The rearrangement joins TRBV12-5 to TRBJ2-7; a possible D gene is TRBD2 (5 bases). The CDR3 region has the DNA TGTGCTAGTGGTTTGGTTAATGGGGAGAAGTACAACTCCTACGAGCAGTACTTC. As protein: CASGLVNGEKYNSYEQYF.